This TCR beta chain was sequenced during a study of blood T cell repertoires in COVID-19. The germline CDR1 and CDR2 sequences are SGHVS and FQNEAQ. The CDR3 has 16 amino acids. The V gene lost 1 base and the J gene lost 7 bases, with 19 bases spanning the gap. Libraries were prepared by immunoSEQ multiplex PCR; TCRdb keeps only in-frame clonotypes and omits some of them. Of 450,000 to 500,000 clones in the sample, around 87% were seen once. The sequenced material came from PBMCs or T cells enriched from blood (not recorded which). The V call is TRBV7-8, the J call TRBJ1-1; D is undetermined. The receptor was isolated from a woman under 30 who had recovered from COVID-19. The CDR3 DNA is TGTGCCAGCAGCTTAGGAGATTCCGGGTATTACGGTGAAGCTTTCTTT. This sequence encodes CASSLGDSGYYGEAFF. Variable domain in full (rest from reference TRBV7-8 and TRBJ1-1): GAGVSQSPRYKVAKRGQDVALRCDPISGHVSLFWYQQALGQGPEFLTYFQNEAQLDKSGLPSDRFFAERPEGSVSTLKIQRTQQEDSAVYLCASSLGDSGYYGEAFFGQGTRLTVV.